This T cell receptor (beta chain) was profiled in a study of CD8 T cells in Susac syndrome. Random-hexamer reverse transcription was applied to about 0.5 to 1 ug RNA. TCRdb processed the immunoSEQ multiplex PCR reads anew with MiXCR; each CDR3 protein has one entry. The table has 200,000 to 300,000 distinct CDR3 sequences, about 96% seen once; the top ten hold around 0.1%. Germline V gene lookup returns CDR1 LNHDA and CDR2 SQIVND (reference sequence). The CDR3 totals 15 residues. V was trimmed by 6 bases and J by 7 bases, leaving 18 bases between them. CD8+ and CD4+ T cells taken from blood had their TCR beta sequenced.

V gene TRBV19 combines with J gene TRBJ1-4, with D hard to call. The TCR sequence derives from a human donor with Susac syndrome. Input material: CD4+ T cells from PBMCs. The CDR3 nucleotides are TGTGCCAGTAGACTAGGAGTCTCTCGGAGTGAAAAACTGTTTTTT. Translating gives CASRLGVSRSEKLFF.